Included here is one T cell receptor beta chain sequence, with context. These data originate in a study of blood T cell repertoires in COVID-19. Looking at the study overall: COVID-19 samples collected from the United States, Italy and Spain covered acute and convalescent phases. T cells, B-cell-depleted T cells, or PBMCs supplied cDNA or gDNA.

The germline CDR1 and CDR2 sequences are SGHVS and FQNEAQ. The CDR3 contains 13 residues. V was trimmed by 5 bases and J by 3 bases, leaving 11 bases between them. Authors' methods: The assay estimated nucleated cells by amplifying reference gene primers. Assay: immunoSEQ multiplex PCR; the TCRdb copy retains only in-frame clones and omits some. The D gene and trimming were derived from the DNA, and the V and J assignments and clone size from that table. In the table there are more than 75,000 clones, roughly 91% of which are singletons. This sequence was found in a woman at least 80 years old with active COVID-19. The sequenced sample consisted of peripheral blood. V usage is TRBV7-8 and J usage is TRBJ2-7, with D perhaps TRBD2 (5 bases). The CDR3 sequence is CASSKSGGYEQYF. The CDR3 DNA reads as TGTGCCAGCAGCAAGAGCGGTGGCTACGAGCAGTACTTC.